The 16 T cell receptor beta chains presented below share a single source sample, sequenced in a study of blood T cell repertoires in COVID-19. TCRdb's table, derived via immunoSEQ multiplex PCR, lists solely in-frame clones and lacks some. The sample includes roughly 200,000 clones, about 88% of them seen just once. The sequenced material came from peripheral blood. These receptors all stem from a woman aged 80 or older with acute or convalescent COVID-19.

This chain joins TRBV7-9 and TRBJ2-2; D may be TRBD1 (6 bases). CDR1 is SEHNR, CDR2 FQNEAQ, per germline (reference sequence). The CDR3 has 15 residues. V was cut by 5 bases and J by 1 base, with 11 bases left in between. The CDR3 DNA follows: TGTGCCAGCAGCGGGATGGACAGGAACACCGGGGAGCTGTTTTTT. Translating it yields CASSGMDRNTGELFF.

The chain uses TRBV18 and TRBJ1-1, with TRBD1 matching over 10 bases. Trimming cost V 3 bases and J 5 bases; bases outside gene matches: 6. CDR1 and CDR2 (germline): KGHSH, LQKENI. CDR3 length equals 15 residues. For the CDR3, the DNA is TGTGCCAGCTCACCTCAGGACAGGGGGGTTACTGAAGCTTTCTTT. Protein product: CASSPQDRGVTEAFF.

This clone was observed a handful of times. The chain combines TRBV3-1 (or the pseudogene TRBV3-2) with TRBJ1-1, with D perhaps TRBD1 (5 bases). CDR3 length: 15 amino acids. With 4 bases removed from V and 1 base from J, the gap between germline ends came to 13 bases. The germline V gene has CDR1 LGHDT and CDR2 YNNKEL (reference sequence). CDR3: CASSLSGAGNTEAFF. The CDR3 nucleotides read TGTGCCAGCAGCCTTAGTGGGGCCGGGAACACTGAAGCTTTCTTT.

The genes are TRBV6-5 and TRBJ2-7; 8 bases match TRBD1. Trimming removed 5 bases from V and 9 bases from J; junction bases left unmatched: 12. CDR1 and CDR2 from the germline V gene are MNHEY and SVGAGI. The CDR3 is made up of 14 amino acids. CDR3 residues: CASSQRTGITVQYF. CDR3 in DNA: TGTGCCAGCAGTCAACGGACAGGGATTACAGTGCAGTACTTC.

The chain carries TRBV19 and TRBJ2-3, with 11 bases matching TRBD2. CDR3 size: 15 residues. Germline CDR1 LNHDA, CDR2 SQIVND (reference sequence). The trim removed 7 bases at V and 4 bases at J, leaving 7 bases unmatched. The CDR3 DNA reads as TGTGCCAGTACTACTAGCGGGAGCTTCGCAGATACGCAGTATTTT. Its protein is CASTTSGSFADTQYF. Drawing the rest from reference TRBV19 and TRBJ2-3, the complete variable domain is DGGITQSPKYLFRKEGQNVTLSCEQNLNHDAMYWYRQDPGQGLRLIYYSQIVNDFQKGDIAEGYSVSREKKESFPLTVTSAQKNPTAFYLCASTTSGSFADTQYFGPGTRLTVL.

The chain is built from TRBV11-2 and TRBJ2-1; D is perhaps TRBD2 (5 bases). This CDR3 spans 17 amino acids. The V and J ends lost 0 bases and 0 bases respectively, with 12 bases between them. Per the germline V gene, CDR1 is SGHAT and CDR2 is FQNNGV. The CDR3 is CASSLDPSTSSYNEQFF. Written as DNA, the CDR3 is TGTGCCAGCAGCTTAGATCCTAGCACGAGCTCCTACAATGAGCAGTTCTTC.

This chain links TRBV7-2 with TRBJ2-1; 8 bases fit TRBD1. Germline V lookup: CDR1 SGHTA, CDR2 FQGNSA. The trim removed 4 bases at V and 3 bases at J, leaving 2 bases unmatched. This CDR3 comprises 14 residues. The CDR3 DNA reads TGTGCCAGCAGCTCTGGACAGGGCTACAATGAGCAGTTCTTC. It encodes CASSSGQGYNEQFF. The whole variable domain, filled in from reference TRBV7-2 and TRBJ2-1, reads GAGVSQSPSNKVTEKGKDVELRCDPISGHTALYWYRQSLGQGLEFLIYFQGNSAPDKSGLPSDRFSAERTGGSVSTLTIQRTQQEDSAVYLCASSSGQGYNEQFFGPGTRLTVL.

CDR3: CASSPQGIGNSPLHF. CDR3 nucleotide sequence: TGTGCCAGCAGCCCACAGGGGATCGGTAATTCACCCCTCCACTTT. V usage is TRBV11-2 and J usage is TRBJ1-6, with 7 bases lining up with TRBD1. The CDR3 spans 15 residues. Losses at the gene ends were 5 bases for V and 6 bases for J; bases not matched to a gene: 7. Germline V CDR1 and CDR2: SGHAT, FQNNGV. The variable domain in full, completed from reference TRBV11-2 and TRBJ1-6, reads EAGVAQSPRYKIIEKRQSVAFWCNPISGHATLYWYQQILGQGPKLLIQFQNNGVVDDSQLPKDRFSAERLKGVDSTLKIQPAKLEDSAVYLCASSPQGIGNSPLHFGNGTRLTVT.

The chain has TRBV3-1 (or the pseudogene TRBV3-2) and TRBJ1-2; D gene uncertain. V lost 6 bases and J lost 0, with 17 bases in between. The CDR3 spans 16 residues. Germline CDR1 and CDR2: LGHDT and YNNKEL (reference sequence). Written as DNA, the CDR3 is TGTGCCAGCAGTCCCTGGTCCACCGGGGCTAACTATGGCTACACCTTC. Protein sequence: CASSPWSTGANYGYTF.

The count of this clone is one. V usage is TRBV7-9 and J usage is TRBJ1-2, with 8 positions matching TRBD1. Trimming removed 5 bases from V and 4 bases from J; junction bases left unmatched: 6. This CDR3 has 14 amino acids. Germline CDR1 is SEHNR and CDR2 is FQNEAQ (reference sequence). CDR3 region: CASSASTGGYGYTF. In nucleotides, the CDR3 is TGTGCCAGCAGCGCATCTACAGGGGGCTATGGCTACACCTTC.

The chain uses TRBV6-6 and TRBJ1-1, with D possibly being TRBD1 (5 bases). Trimming pared 5 bases from V and 1 base from J, leaving 14 bases between. The length of the CDR3 is 15 residues. CDR1 and CDR2 from the germline V gene are MNHNY and SVGAGI (reference sequence). The CDR3 region is CASSHEGQGNTEAFF. CDR3 bases: TGTGCCAGCAGTCACGAAGGGCAGGGGAACACTGAAGCTTTCTTT.

CDR3 bases: TGTGCCAGCCGGGACAGGGTTGGGTCACCCCTCCACTTT. It codes for CASRDRVGSPLHF. This chain uses TRBV12-5 with TRBJ1-6; 9 bases fit TRBD1. CDR1 is LGHNT, CDR2 FRNRAP, per germline. The CDR3 runs 13 residues.

This clone was recorded only once. The chain joins TRBV2 to TRBJ2-3; D is ambiguous. Germline assignment: CDR1 SNHLY and CDR2 FYNNEI. Trimming took off 7 bases at V and 0 bases at J, with 11 bases between the two ends. The CDR3 consists of 14 residues. The CDR3 DNA reads TGTGCCAGCAAACAGATCACTAGCACAGATACGCAGTATTTT. This codes for CASKQITSTDTQYF.

V gene TRBV2 combines with J gene TRBJ1-1; tentative D call: TRBD1 (6 bases). This CDR3 is built from 14 residues. With 0 bases removed from V and 10 bases from J, the gap between germline ends came to 15 bases. Germline V gives CDR1 SNHLY, CDR2 FYNNEI. CDR3 region: CASSEAGVGARAFF. The CDR3 DNA reads as TGTGCCAGCAGTGAAGCGGGCGTGGGGGCGCGAGCTTTCTTT.

This clone was observed once. The chain uses TRBV2 and TRBJ1-4; D is unresolved. The CDR3 sequence is 14 residues long. V was shortened by 6 bases and J by 4 bases, with 12 bases between the two germline ends. Germline loops: CDR1 SNHLY, CDR2 FYNNEI. In DNA form, the CDR3 reads TGTGCCAGCAGGGAATTACAGTTTAATGAAAAACTGTTTTTT. This encodes CASRELQFNEKLFF.

The chain recombines TRBV19 with TRBJ2-7, with 11 bases matching TRBD1. This CDR3 spans 15 amino acids. Trimming cost V 6 bases and J 3 bases; bases outside gene matches: 7. In germline, CDR1 is LNHDA, CDR2 SQIVND (reference sequence). CDR3 sequence reads: CASSGQGALVYEQYF. CDR3 DNA: TGTGCCAGTAGCGGACAGGGGGCACTAGTCTACGAGCAGTACTTC.